This TCR beta chain was documented in a study of T cells and Merkel cell carcinoma outcomes. Study outcomes and limitations: In Merkel cell carcinoma, repertoire and T-cell density reportedly predicted outcomes.

Libraries were prepared by immunoSEQ multiplex PCR; TCRdb keeps only in-frame clonotypes and omits some of them. The sample records more than 7,500 clones, around 84% being singletons. With regard to this clone: Its antigen remains unknown.

Germline assignment: CDR1 SGHAT and CDR2 FQNNGV. The CDR3 is made up of 18 amino acids. Trimming took 1 base from V and 7 from J; bases not matched to a gene: 17. J is TRBJ2-5 and V is TRBV11-2, with 8 bases fitting TRBD2. The specimen sequenced was tumor tissue from Merkel cell carcinoma. The TCR was taken from a human donor with Merkel cell carcinoma. The CDR3 region has the DNA TGTGCCAGCAGCTTAGTGCCGGGACTAGTAGGGCTGGGAGCGACCCAGTACTTC. This encodes CASSLVPGLVGLGATQYF.